Presented here are 9 T cell receptor beta chains from one specimen sequenced in a study of CD8 T cells in ankylosing spondylitis. TCRdb reprocessed the 5' RACE reads via MiXCR and lists one record per CDR3 protein. The repertoire holds roughly 250,000 distinct CDR3 sequences, with approximately 10% as singletons. Sequenced input: blood, either unsorted or a sorted T cell fraction (not recorded which). The receptor source for this set is a male donor with ankylosing spondylitis or in good health (not recorded which).

The chain employs TRBV11-3 and TRBJ2-7, with 9 bases fitting TRBD1. The germline V gene has CDR1 SGHNT and CDR2 YENEEA. CDR3 length: 14 amino acids. V shed 6 bases and J 3 bases; nucleotides not matched to a gene: 6. The CDR3: CASSSRDRDYEQYF. DNA for the CDR3: TGTGCCAGCAGTTCACGGGACAGGGACTACGAGCAGTACTTC. Filled out from reference TRBV11-3 and TRBJ2-7, the complete variable domain reads EAGVVQSPRYKIIEKKQPVAFWCNPISGHNTLYWYLQNLGQGPELLIRYENEEAVDDSQLPKDRFSAERLKGVDSTLKIQPAELGDSAVYLCASSSRDRDYEQYFGPGTRLTVT.

This clonotype was found a few times. This chain uses TRBV13 with TRBJ2-7; tentative D call: TRBD2 (5 bases). In germline, CDR1 is PRHDT, CDR2 FYEKMQ (reference sequence). This CDR3 has 13 residues. Trimming removed 4 bases from V and 2 bases from J, with 9 bases in between. CDR3 loop: CASSSGVTYEQYF. CDR3 in DNA: TGTGCCAGCAGCTCCGGGGTGACCTACGAGCAGTACTTC.

This clonotype was picked up many times. The J gene is TRBJ2-1, the V gene TRBV6-2 or TRBV6-3; D remains unclear. V was pared by 2 bases and J by 8 bases, with 4 bases between. CDR1 and CDR2 (germline): MNHEY, SVGEGT. This CDR3 comprises 11 residues. The CDR3 region has the DNA TGTGCCAGCAGTTACGAGGATGAGCAGTTCTTC. Translated: CASSYEDEQFF.

The chain links TRBV12-3 or TRBV12-4 to TRBJ2-7, with TRBD2 identical over 8 bases. The CDR3 loop spans 15 amino acids. Trimming cost V 2 bases and J 7 bases; bases outside gene matches: 10. The chain's CDR3 is CASSLRTGGLGEQYF. The CDR3 nucleotides read TGTGCCAGCAGTTTAAGAACGGGGGGGCTAGGAGAGCAGTACTTC.

The rearrangement uses TRBV15 and TRBJ2-5; 8 nucleotides agree with TRBD1. Trimming at V came to 5 bases and at J to 1 base, leaving 21 bases not matched to a gene. The CDR3 spans 20 residues. Germline CDR1 reads LNHNV; CDR2 reads YYDKDF (reference sequence). CDR3 sequence: CATSGPRQGAEGWPQETQYF. In DNA, the CDR3 is TGTGCCACCAGCGGGCCGAGGCAGGGGGCTGAAGGTTGGCCCCAAGAGACCCAGTACTTC.

This clonotype has at least ten counts. The genes are TRBV5-1 and TRBJ2-6; 7 bases align to TRBD1. CDR1 SGHRS and CDR2 YFSETQ come from the germline V gene. This CDR3 is 15 amino acids long. The junction had 3 bases not matched to a gene; V was cut back by 4 bases and J by 2 bases. This chain's CDR3 is CASSGDRAGANVLTF. The DNA of the CDR3 is TGCGCCAGCAGCGGAGACAGGGCTGGGGCCAACGTCCTGACTTTC. Full variable domain (rest looked up from reference TRBV5-1 and TRBJ2-6): KAGVTQTPRYLIKTRGQQVTLSCSPISGHRSVSWYQQTPGQGLQFLFEYFSETQRNKGNFPGRFSGRQFSNSRSEMNVSTLELGDSALYLCASSGDRAGANVLTFGAGSRLTVL.

The table lists this clonotype with a few counts. The chain couples TRBV7-9 to TRBJ2-1; the D gene is possibly TRBD2 (5 bases). The CDR3 is 17 residues long. Germline CDR1 is SEHNR and CDR2 is FQNEAQ (reference sequence). The V gene lost 5 bases and the J gene lost 9 bases, with 26 bases spanning the gap. CDR3 bases: TGTGCCAGCAGCCCTGTCCCGACTAAAAGTGTTAGTGGTGAGCAGTTCTTC. Its translation: CASSPVPTKSVSGEQFF.

Ten or more counts support this clonotype. The chain recombines TRBV12-3 or TRBV12-4 with TRBJ2-7; TRBD2 aligns across 9 bases. The CDR3 length is 15 residues. The J segment lost 3 bases and the V segment lost 5 bases, leaving 8 bases of the junction unmatched. The CDR3 DNA sequence: TGTGCCAGCAGTCCGGGACTAGCCTCTATCTACGAGCAGTACTTC. Amino acid sequence: CASSPGLASIYEQYF.

In its sample, this clonotype was seen many times. V is TRBV20-1 and J is TRBJ1-2; TRBD1 aligns across 8 bases. Germline V lookup: CDR1 DFQATT, CDR2 SNEGSKA (reference sequence). The CDR3 runs to 17 residues. V dropped 1 base and J dropped 0; count of bases not matched to a gene: 10. In DNA, the CDR3 is TGCAGTGCTAGAGTGGCCCCCGGGACAGGCTCTAACTATGGCTACACCTTC. As protein: CSARVAPGTGSNYGYTF.